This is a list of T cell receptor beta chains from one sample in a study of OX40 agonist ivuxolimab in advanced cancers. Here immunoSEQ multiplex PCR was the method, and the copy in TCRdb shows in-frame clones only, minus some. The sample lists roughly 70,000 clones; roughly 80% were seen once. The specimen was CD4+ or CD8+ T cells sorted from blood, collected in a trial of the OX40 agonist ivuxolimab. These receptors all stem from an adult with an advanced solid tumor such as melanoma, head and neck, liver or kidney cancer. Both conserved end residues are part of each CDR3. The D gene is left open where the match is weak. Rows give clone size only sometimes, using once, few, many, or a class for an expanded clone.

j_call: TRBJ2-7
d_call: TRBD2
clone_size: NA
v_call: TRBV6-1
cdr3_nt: TGTGCCAGCAGGAGGACCGGGACTAGCGAGGGCGAGCAGTACTTC
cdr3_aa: CASRRTGTSEGEQYF

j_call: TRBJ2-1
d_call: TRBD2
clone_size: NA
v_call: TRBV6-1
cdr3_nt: TGTGCCAGCAGTCTCGGGAGGACATACAATGAGCAGTTCTTC
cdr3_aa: CASSLGRTYNEQFF

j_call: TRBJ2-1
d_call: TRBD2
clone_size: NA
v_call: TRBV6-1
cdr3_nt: TGTGCCAGCAGTGAGTCTGGGGGGGGGAGGCAGTTCTTC
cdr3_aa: CASSESGGGRQFF

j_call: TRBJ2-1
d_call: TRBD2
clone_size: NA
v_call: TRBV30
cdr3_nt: TGTGCCTGGAGTGTACGGGGACTAGCGGGAGAAGAGTTCTTC
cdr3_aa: CAWSVRGLAGEEFF

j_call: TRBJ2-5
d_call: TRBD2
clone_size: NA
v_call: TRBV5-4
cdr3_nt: TGTGCCAGCAGCTCCTTCGGGGCGGGAGTACAAGAGACCCAGTACTTC
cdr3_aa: CASSSFGAGVQETQYF

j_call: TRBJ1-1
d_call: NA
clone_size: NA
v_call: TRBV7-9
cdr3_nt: TGTGCCGGGGGGAGGGAGGACACTGAAGCTTTCTTT
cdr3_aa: CAGGREDTEAFF

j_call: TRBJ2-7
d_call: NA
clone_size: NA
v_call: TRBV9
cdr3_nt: TGTGCCAGCAGCGTAGTCGATGTATCCGAGCAGTACTTC
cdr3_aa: CASSVVDVSEQYF

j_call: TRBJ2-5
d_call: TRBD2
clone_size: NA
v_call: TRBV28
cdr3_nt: TGTGCCAGCAGTTTATGGGGGGAGGGTCAAGAGACCCAGTACTTC
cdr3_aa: CASSLWGEGQETQYF

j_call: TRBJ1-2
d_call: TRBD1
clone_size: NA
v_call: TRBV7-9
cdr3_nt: TGTGCCAGCAGAACGGGCGGGACAGGGATAAGCTACACCTTC
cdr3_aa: CASRTGGTGISYTF

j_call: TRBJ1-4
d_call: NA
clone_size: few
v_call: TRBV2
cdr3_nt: TGTGCCAGCAGTGCGGGGATTGGGGGGGTAAAACTGTTTTTT
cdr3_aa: CASSAGIGGVKLFF

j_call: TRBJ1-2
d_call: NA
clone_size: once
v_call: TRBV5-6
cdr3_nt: TGTGCCAGTACGAGGGGGTATGGCTACACCTTC
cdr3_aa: CASTRGYGYTF

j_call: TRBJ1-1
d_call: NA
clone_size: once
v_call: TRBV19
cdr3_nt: TGTGCCAGTAGTGCTCTTCGGGACACTGAAGCTTTCTTT
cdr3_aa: CASSALRDTEAFF

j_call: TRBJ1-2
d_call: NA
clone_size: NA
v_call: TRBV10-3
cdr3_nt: TGTGCCATCAGTGGCGGTATAAAGAGGGGTGGCCTCTATGGCTACACCTTC
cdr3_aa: CAISGGIKRGGLYGYTF

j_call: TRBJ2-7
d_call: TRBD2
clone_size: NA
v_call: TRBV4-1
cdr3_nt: TGCGCCAGCAGCCAAGGGGAACTAGCGGGCCGAGCCTACGAGCAGTACTTC
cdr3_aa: CASSQGELAGRAYEQYF

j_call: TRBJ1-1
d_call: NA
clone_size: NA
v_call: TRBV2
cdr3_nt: TGTGCCAGCGGTAACCTACAGGGTACTTTTGTAGCTTTCTTT
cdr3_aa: CASGNLQGTFVAFF

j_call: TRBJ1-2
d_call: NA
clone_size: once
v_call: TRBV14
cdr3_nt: TGTGCCAGCAGCCCCCTGCTCGGCGGGACCTATGGCTACACCTTC
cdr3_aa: CASSPLLGGTYGYTF